The 10 T cell receptor beta chains reported below all come from one sample, sequenced in a study of T-cell memory formation after mild COVID-19. TCRdb reprocessed the 5' RACE reads via MiXCR and lists one record per CDR3 protein. The profile covers about 140,000 distinct CDR3 sequences, with about 5.5% appearing a single time and roughly 1.9% taken by the ten largest. Sequenced input: PBMCs or a T cell subset sorted from them (not recorded which). These receptors were obtained from an adult woman who had mild COVID-19 (a few samples of this study predate the infection). Cell type and time point are not known.

In this sample, this clonotype turned up a few times. The chain links TRBV29-1 to TRBJ1-2; 7 nucleotides align to TRBD1. The CDR3 is 14 amino acids. Germline V gene data show CDR1 as SQVTM and CDR2 as ANQGSEA. Germline trimming cut 6 bases from V and 3 bases from J; bases unmatched to any gene: 10. The CDR3, as DNA: TGCAGCGTAAGGGACCGCACAGGGGACTATGGCTACACCTTC. Translation: CSVRDRTGDYGYTF. Full variable domain (missing parts from reference TRBV29-1 and TRBJ1-2): SAVISQKPSRDICQRGTSLTIQCQVDSQVTMMFWYRQQPGQSLTLIATANQGSEATYESGFVIDKFPISRPNLTFSTLTVSNMSPEDSSIYLCSVRDRTGDYGYTFGSGTRLTVV.

This clonotype was observed a handful of times. The chain employs TRBV19 and TRBJ1-5; D might be TRBD1 (5 bases). CDR3 length: 13 amino acids. The V and J ends lost 11 bases and 4 bases respectively, with 15 bases between them. Germline loops: CDR1 LNHDA, CDR2 SQIVND (reference sequence). CDR3 DNA sequence: TGTGCCGGAAATTGGAGGGGTAATCAGCCCCAGCATTTT. As protein: CAGNWRGNQPQHF.

This sequence joins TRBV20-1 and TRBJ2-7; D not resolved. In germline, CDR1 is DFQATT, CDR2 SNEGSKA (reference sequence). The CDR3 runs to 15 residues. Deletions cut 6 bases from V and 2 bases from J, with 20 bases between. The CDR3 DNA reads as TGCAGTGCAAGTTCTAGGCTTTACCGCCCCTACGAGCAGTACTTC. It encodes CSASSRLYRPYEQYF.

The chain links TRBV5-8 to TRBJ2-7; TRBD1 might be the D (6 bases). CDR1 is SGHTS, CDR2 YDEGEE, per germline. This CDR3 spans 8 amino acids. This CDR3 is CASNQGLV. The CDR3 DNA follows: TGTGCCAGCAACCAGGGGTTAGTC.

V usage is TRBV11-3 and J usage is TRBJ2-2, with 8 bases matching TRBD2. The V gene's germline CDR1 is SGHNT and CDR2 YENEEA. This CDR3 is 14 amino acids long. Trimming cost V 4 bases and J 5 bases; bases outside gene matches: 3. CDR3 bases: TGTGCCAGCAGCTCAGGGACTAGAACCGGGGAGCTGTTTTTT. Translation gives CASSSGTRTGELFF.

V usage is TRBV11-2 and J usage is TRBJ2-2; either TRBD1 or TRBD2 may fit D (5 bases each). The germline V and J ends were trimmed by 1 base and 7 bases, with 10 bases remaining between them. The CDR3 is made up of 14 amino acids. Germline CDR1 is SGHAT and CDR2 is FQNNGV. The CDR3 sequence is CASSLVQGRGELFF. CDR3 coding DNA: TGTGCCAGCAGCTTAGTTCAGGGACGCGGGGAGCTGTTTTTT.

A note on this clonotype: A much larger clone is a single base away; this may be a read error. The V gene is TRBV11-2, the J gene TRBJ2-5; the match to TRBD2 covers 9 bases. The CDR3 is 16 amino acids. CDR1 and CDR2 (germline): SGHAT, FQNNGV. The J segment lost 4 bases and the V segment lost 6 bases, leaving 12 bases of the junction unmatched. The CDR3 DNA sequence: TGTGCCAGCAGATTAATTAGCGGGAGTGGTGGAGAGACCCAGTACTTC. As protein: CASRLISGSGGETQYF. The entire variable domain, with the rest obtained from reference TRBV11-2 and TRBJ2-5, is as follows: EAGVAQSPRYKIIEKRQSVAFWCNPISGHATLYWYQQILGQGPKLLIQFQNNGVVDDSQLPKDRFSAERLKGVDSTLKIQPAKLEDSAVYLCASRLISGSGGETQYFGPGTRLLVL.

This clonotype has a count of ten or more. V usage is TRBV12-3 or TRBV12-4 and J usage is TRBJ2-2; D gene ambiguous. The germline V and J ends were trimmed by 2 bases and 7 bases, with 11 bases remaining between them. The CDR3 loop spans 14 amino acids. The DNA of the CDR3 is TGTGCCAGCAGTTTAATTGGGGAAATCGGGGAGCTGTTTTTT. It yields the protein CASSLIGEIGELFF.

This clonotype was seen at least ten times. The rearrangement uses TRBV20-1 and TRBJ1-3; no reliable D call. The length of the CDR3 is 12 residues. V was cut by 0 bases and J by 9 bases, with 9 bases left in between. Germline V lookup: CDR1 DFQATT, CDR2 SNEGSKA (reference sequence). The CDR3, as DNA: TGCAGTGCTAGAGAGGGCGAGAGCACCATATATTTT. It encodes CSAREGESTIYF.

The V and J genes are TRBV7-2 and TRBJ1-2; no reliable D call. Germline assignment: CDR1 SGHTA and CDR2 FQGNSA. Trimming took 1 base from V and 9 from J, leaving 9 bases between them. The length of the CDR3 is 12 residues. The CDR3 sequence is CASSLGYASYTF. The CDR3 bases are TGTGCCAGCAGCTTAGGTTATGCGAGCTACACCTTC.